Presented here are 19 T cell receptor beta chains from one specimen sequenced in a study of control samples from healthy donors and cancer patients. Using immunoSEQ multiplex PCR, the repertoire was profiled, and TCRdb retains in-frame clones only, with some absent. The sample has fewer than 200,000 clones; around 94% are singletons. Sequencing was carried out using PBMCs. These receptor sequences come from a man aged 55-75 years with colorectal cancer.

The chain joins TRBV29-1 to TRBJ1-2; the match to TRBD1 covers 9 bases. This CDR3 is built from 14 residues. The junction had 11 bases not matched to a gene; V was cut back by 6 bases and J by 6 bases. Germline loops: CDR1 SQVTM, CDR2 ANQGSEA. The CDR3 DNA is TGCAGCGTGACCAGACAGGGGGTGAATGATGGCTACACCTTC. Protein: CSVTRQGVNDGYTF. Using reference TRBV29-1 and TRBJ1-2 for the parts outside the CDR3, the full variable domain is SAVISQKPSRDICQRGTSLTIQCQVDSQVTMMFWYRQQPGQSLTLIATANQGSEATYESGFVIDKFPISRPNLTFSTLTVSNMSPEDSSIYLCSVTRQGVNDGYTFGSGTRLTVV.

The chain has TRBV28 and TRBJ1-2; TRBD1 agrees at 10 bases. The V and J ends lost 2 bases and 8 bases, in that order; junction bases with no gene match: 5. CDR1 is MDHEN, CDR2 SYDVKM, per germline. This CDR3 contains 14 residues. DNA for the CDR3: TGTGCCAGCAGTTTAGAAGGACAGGGGGTAGGCTACACCTTC. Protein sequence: CASSLEGQGVGYTF.

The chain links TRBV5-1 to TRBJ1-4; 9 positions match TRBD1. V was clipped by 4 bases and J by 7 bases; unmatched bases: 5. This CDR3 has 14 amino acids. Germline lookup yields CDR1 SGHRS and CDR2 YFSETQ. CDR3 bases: TGCGCCAGCAGCAGGGGACAGGGTGGTGAAAAACTGTTTTTT. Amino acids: CASSRGQGGEKLFF.

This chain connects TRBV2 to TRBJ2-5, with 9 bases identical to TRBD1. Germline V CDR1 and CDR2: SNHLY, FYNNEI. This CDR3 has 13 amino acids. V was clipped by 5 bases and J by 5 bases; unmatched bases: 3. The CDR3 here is CASSPDRGETQYF. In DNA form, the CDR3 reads TGTGCCAGCAGTCCCGACAGGGGGGAGACCCAGTACTTC.

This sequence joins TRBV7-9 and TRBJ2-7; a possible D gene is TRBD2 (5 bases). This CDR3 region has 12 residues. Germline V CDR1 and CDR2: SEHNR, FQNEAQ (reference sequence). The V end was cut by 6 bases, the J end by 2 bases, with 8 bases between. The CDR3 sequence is CASSSGTYEQYF. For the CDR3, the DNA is TGTGCCAGCAGTTCCGGGACCTACGAGCAGTACTTC.

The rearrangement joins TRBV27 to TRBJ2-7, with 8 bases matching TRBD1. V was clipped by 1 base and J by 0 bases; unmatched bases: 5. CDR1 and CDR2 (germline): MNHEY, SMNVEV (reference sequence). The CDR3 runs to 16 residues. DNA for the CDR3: TGTGCCAGCAGTTTATATGGACAGGGCAACTCCTACGAGCAGTACTTC. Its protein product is CASSLYGQGNSYEQYF.

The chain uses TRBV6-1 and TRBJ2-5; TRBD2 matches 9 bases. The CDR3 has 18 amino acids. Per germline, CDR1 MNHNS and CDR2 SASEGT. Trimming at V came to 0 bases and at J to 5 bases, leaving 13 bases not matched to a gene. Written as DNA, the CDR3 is TGTGCCAGCAGTGAAGCTATCCCCCTAGCGGGGATTATGGAGACCCAGTACTTC. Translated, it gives CASSEAIPLAGIMETQYF.

CDR3 in DNA: TGTGCCAGCAGCTTGGATAACGAAGGCTACACCTTC. Translation gives CASSLDNEGYTF. The chain uses TRBV5-4 and TRBJ1-2, with D uncertain. The CDR3 covers 12 residues. Trimming took off 0 bases at V and 8 bases at J, with 8 bases between the two ends. From germline, CDR1 is SGHNT and CDR2 YYREEE (reference sequence).

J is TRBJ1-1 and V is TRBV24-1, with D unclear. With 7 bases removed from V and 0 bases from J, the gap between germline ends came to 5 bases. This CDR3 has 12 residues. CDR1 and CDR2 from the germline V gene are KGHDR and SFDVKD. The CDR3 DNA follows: TGTGCCACCAGGATAATGAACACTGAAGCTTTCTTT. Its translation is CATRIMNTEAFF.

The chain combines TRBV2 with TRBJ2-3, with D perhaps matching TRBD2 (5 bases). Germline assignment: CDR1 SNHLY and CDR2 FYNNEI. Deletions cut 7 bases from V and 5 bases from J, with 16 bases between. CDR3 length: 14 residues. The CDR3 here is CASIQMEGRDTQYF. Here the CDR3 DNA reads TGTGCCAGCATTCAGATGGAAGGGAGAGATACGCAGTATTTT.

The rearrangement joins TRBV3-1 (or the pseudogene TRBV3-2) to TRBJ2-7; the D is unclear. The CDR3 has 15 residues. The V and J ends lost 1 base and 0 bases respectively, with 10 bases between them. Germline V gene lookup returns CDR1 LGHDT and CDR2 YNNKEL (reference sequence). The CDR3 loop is CASSQGGPSSYEQYF. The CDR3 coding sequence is TGTGCCAGCAGCCAAGGGGGTCCCAGCTCCTACGAGCAGTACTTC.

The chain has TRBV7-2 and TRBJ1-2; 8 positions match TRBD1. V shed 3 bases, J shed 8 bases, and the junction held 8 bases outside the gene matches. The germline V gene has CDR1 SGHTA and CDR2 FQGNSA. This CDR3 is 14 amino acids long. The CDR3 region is CASSFGQGMIGYTF. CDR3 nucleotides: TGTGCCAGCAGCTTCGGACAGGGAATGATAGGCTACACCTTC. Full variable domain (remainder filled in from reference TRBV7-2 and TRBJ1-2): GAGVSQSPSNKVTEKGKDVELRCDPISGHTALYWYRQSLGQGLEFLIYFQGNSAPDKSGLPSDRFSAERTGGSVSTLTIQRTQQEDSAVYLCASSFGQGMIGYTFGSGTRLTVV.

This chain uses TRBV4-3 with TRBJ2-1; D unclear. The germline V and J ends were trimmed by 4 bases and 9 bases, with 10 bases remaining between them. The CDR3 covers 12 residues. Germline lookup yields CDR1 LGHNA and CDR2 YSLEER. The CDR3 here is CASSLPMGEQFF. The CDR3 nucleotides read TGCGCCAGCAGCCTCCCGATGGGTGAGCAGTTCTTC.

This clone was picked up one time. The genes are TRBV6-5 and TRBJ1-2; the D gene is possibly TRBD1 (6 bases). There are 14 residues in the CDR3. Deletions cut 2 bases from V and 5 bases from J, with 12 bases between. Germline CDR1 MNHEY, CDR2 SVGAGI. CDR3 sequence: CASSYGGREYGYTF. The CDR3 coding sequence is TGTGCCAGCAGTTACGGGGGGCGAGAATATGGCTACACCTTC.

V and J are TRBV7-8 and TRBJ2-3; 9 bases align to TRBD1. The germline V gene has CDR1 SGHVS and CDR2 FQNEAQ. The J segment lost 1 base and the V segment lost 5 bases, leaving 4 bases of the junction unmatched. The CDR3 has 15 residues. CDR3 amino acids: CASSKGQGRTDTQYF. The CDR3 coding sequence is TGTGCCAGCAGCAAGGGACAGGGTCGCACAGATACGCAGTATTTT.

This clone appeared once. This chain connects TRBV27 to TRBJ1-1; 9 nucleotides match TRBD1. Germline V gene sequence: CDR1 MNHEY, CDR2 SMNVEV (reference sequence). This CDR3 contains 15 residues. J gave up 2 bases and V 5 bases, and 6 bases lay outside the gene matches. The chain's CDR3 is CASSQQGAGNTEAFF. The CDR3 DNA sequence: TGTGCCAGCAGTCAACAGGGGGCGGGTAACACTGAAGCTTTCTTT.

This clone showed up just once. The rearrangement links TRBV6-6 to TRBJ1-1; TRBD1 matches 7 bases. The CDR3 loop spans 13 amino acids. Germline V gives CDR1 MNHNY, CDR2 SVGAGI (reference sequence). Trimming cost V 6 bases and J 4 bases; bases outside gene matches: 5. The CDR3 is CASRTGVVTEAFF. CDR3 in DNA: TGTGCCAGCAGAACAGGGGTGGTCACTGAAGCTTTCTTT.

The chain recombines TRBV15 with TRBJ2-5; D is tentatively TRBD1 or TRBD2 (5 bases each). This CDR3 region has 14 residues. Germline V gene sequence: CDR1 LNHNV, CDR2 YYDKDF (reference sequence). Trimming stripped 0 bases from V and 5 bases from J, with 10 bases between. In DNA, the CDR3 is TGTGCCACCAGCAGAGAGAGGGGATGGGAGACCCAGTACTTC. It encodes CATSRERGWETQYF.

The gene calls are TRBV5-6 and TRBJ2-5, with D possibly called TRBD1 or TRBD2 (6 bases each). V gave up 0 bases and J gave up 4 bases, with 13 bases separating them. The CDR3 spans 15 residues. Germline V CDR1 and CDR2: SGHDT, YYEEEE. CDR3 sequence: CASSLDRRGGETQYF. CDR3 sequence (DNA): TGTGCCAGCAGCTTGGATCGCAGGGGAGGAGAGACCCAGTACTTC.